The present entry profiles one T cell receptor (beta chain) with its context. Its antigen is currently unknown. Primers included in the PCR were 60 Vbeta and 13 Jbeta primers. The method was immunoSEQ multiplex PCR; TCRdb's version includes in-frame clones alone and lacks a portion of them. The repertoire holds 140,000 to 150,000 clones, with more than 9.5% as singletons. These data come from a study of cytomegalovirus exposure and HLA in healthy donors. Study-wide results and limits: After further analysis at a later stage, some 15,000 TCR beta sequences were associated with HLA alleles at 0.05 false discovery rate. Per published accounts, TCR beta sequences correctly predicted the HLA-A and HLA-B alleles of most subjects.

Trimming cost V 7 bases and J 5 bases, with 18 bases left between them. Per germline, CDR1 MDHEN and CDR2 SYDVKM. This CDR3 is built from 14 residues. The clonotype was recovered from a man aged 50-60 years in good health and CMV-seronegative. Material: PBMCs. This sequence joins TRBV28 and TRBJ2-7, with D tentatively TRBD2 (6 bases). The CDR3 region has the DNA TGTGCCAGCACCCCGGGCGGGACTCGTCACGAGCAGTACTTC. Protein product: CASTPGGTRHEQYF.